The 22 T cell receptor beta chains given below trace back to one sample, sequenced in a study of beta chain features in type 1 diabetes. Study-wide results and caveats: Shorter TCRB CDR3s, moderately but significantly so, were found in Type 1 diabetes patients in all four CD4+ subsets.

Sequencing targeted expressed TCRB transcripts, as all isolated RNA had been reverse transcribed. The method was immunoSEQ multiplex PCR; TCRdb's version includes in-frame clones alone and lacks a portion of them. The sample has hundreds of thousands of clones, roughly 13% seen once. Which antigens these TCRs recognize remains unknown. Material: naive CD4+ T cells from blood. The receptors were gathered from a man between 18 and 29 years old with type 1 diabetes.

The rearrangement uses TRBV15 and TRBJ2-5; 8 bases match TRBD2. Germline CDR1 LNHNV, CDR2 YYDKDF (reference sequence). This CDR3 region has 16 residues. J gave up 5 bases and V 1 base, and 9 bases lay outside the gene matches. The CDR3 loop is CATSRASAGGQETQYF. The CDR3 DNA sequence: TGTGCCACCAGCAGAGCTTCGGCGGGGGGCCAGGAGACCCAGTACTTC.

The chain recombines TRBV6-5 with TRBJ1-2; a possible D gene is TRBD1 (5 bases). Germline V lookup: CDR1 MNHEY, CDR2 SVGAGI. The V end was cut by 5 bases, the J end by 4 bases, with 17 bases between. CDR3 length equals 15 residues. Here the CDR3 DNA reads TGTGCCAGCAGTCGCCAAGGGGTCGACATCTATGGCTACACCTTC. Translated, it gives CASSRQGVDIYGYTF.

The chain combines TRBV10-2 with TRBJ1-2; the match to TRBD1 covers 10 bases. Per the germline V gene, CDR1 is WSHSY and CDR2 is SAAADI. Trimming at V came to 0 bases and at J to 10 bases, leaving 11 bases not matched to a gene. The CDR3 has 16 amino acids. CDR3 DNA: TGCGCCAGCAGTGAGTCTAGGGGGACAGGGGATCTTGTCTACACCTTC. Its protein product is CASSESRGTGDLVYTF.

The sample holds a few counts of this clone. The chain joins TRBV7-9 to TRBJ1-3, with a possible D match to TRBD1 (6 bases). Trimming cost V 1 base and J 4 bases, with 11 bases left between them. CDR3 length: 15 amino acids. Per the germline V gene, CDR1 is SEHNR and CDR2 is FQNEAQ (reference sequence). The CDR3 spells CASSLVQGLGNTIYF. In DNA form, the CDR3 reads TGTGCCAGCAGCTTAGTACAGGGACTCGGAAACACCATATATTTT.

The table lists this clone with a few counts. The V call is TRBV7-9, the J call TRBJ2-5, with 9 nucleotides matching TRBD2. This CDR3 region has 14 residues. V shed 1 base, J shed 5 bases, and the junction held 2 bases outside the gene matches. Germline CDR1 and CDR2: SEHNR and FQNEAQ (reference sequence). The CDR3 sequence is CASSLGLAAETQYF. In DNA form, the CDR3 reads TGTGCCAGCAGCTTAGGACTAGCGGCGGAGACCCAGTACTTC.

This clone has more than one count but fewer than ten. The chain carries TRBV1 and TRBJ2-3; the DNA was not compared with TRBD2, the D call given in the table. TRBV1 is flagged as a pseudogene. This CDR3 region has 13 residues. The chain's CDR3 is CTSRRTASGTQYF. In DNA, the CDR3 is TGCACCAGCAGGCGTACTGCTTCGGGTACGCAGTATTTT.

V usage is TRBV29-1 and J usage is TRBJ2-2, with 12 bases that match TRBD2. CDR1 and CDR2 (germline): SQVTM, ANQGSEA. The J segment lost 0 bases and the V segment lost 4 bases, leaving 0 bases of the junction unmatched. The CDR3 loop spans 15 amino acids. In DNA, the CDR3 is TGCAGCGTTGGGACTAGCGGGACGAACACCGGGGAGCTGTTTTTT. Translating it yields CSVGTSGTNTGELFF.

In its sample, this clone was seen a few times. The V gene is TRBV7-9, the J gene TRBJ2-3, with D unclear. The CDR3 totals 15 residues. Germline V gives CDR1 SEHNR, CDR2 FQNEAQ (reference sequence). V lost 4 bases to trimming and J lost 2 bases, with 13 bases between them. The CDR3 region is CASSWADRLTDTQYF. CDR3 nucleotides: TGTGCCAGCAGCTGGGCGGACCGTCTCACAGATACGCAGTATTTT.

The V gene is TRBV10-3, the J gene TRBJ1-5, with 7 bases lining up with TRBD1. The CDR3 has 14 residues. Trimming took 3 bases from V and 1 from J; bases not matched to a gene: 0. CDR1 is ENHRY, CDR2 SYGVKD, per germline. The CDR3 nucleotides are TGTGCCATCAGTGAAGGGGGCAGCAATCAGCCCCAGCATTTT. This sequence encodes CAISEGGSNQPQHF.

This clone has more than one count but fewer than ten. The V call is TRBV5-6, the J call TRBJ2-1; 8 nucleotides align to TRBD2. Unmatched junction bases numbered 6, after V lost 5 bases and J lost 5 bases. Looked up from germline, CDR1 is SGHDT and CDR2 is YYEEEE. The CDR3 is made up of 14 amino acids. The CDR3 DNA reads TGTGCCAGCAGGTCAGCGGGGGATGACAATGAGCAGTTCTTC. As protein: CASRSAGDDNEQFF. Full variable domain (rest looked up from reference TRBV5-6 and TRBJ2-1): DAGVTQSPTHLIKTRGQQVTLRCSPKSGHDTVSWYQQALGQGPQFIFQYYEEEERQRGNFPDRFSGHQFPNYSSELNVNALLLGDSALYLCASRSAGDDNEQFFGPGTRLTVL.

The V call is TRBV27, the J call TRBJ2-4, with D maybe TRBD2 (6 bases). The CDR3 runs 18 residues. V gave up 3 bases and J gave up 1 base, with 19 bases separating them. Germline loops: CDR1 MNHEY, CDR2 SMNVEV (reference sequence). In DNA, the CDR3 is TGTGCCAGCAGTTTTGGCAGGGCGGGACCGGGGGCCAAAAACATTCAGTACTTC. Translated, it gives CASSFGRAGPGAKNIQYF.

The CDR3 protein is CASSTGTVHNEQFF. CDR3 DNA sequence: TGTGCCAGTAGTACCGGGACCGTCCACAATGAGCAGTTCTTC. The chain combines TRBV19 with TRBJ2-1; D tentatively fits TRBD1 or TRBD2 (5 bases each). Trimming cost V 4 bases and J 5 bases, with 12 bases left between them. Germline V CDR1 and CDR2: LNHDA, SQIVND (reference sequence). This CDR3 is 14 amino acids long.

The V call is TRBV6-6, the J call TRBJ1-1; D possibly corresponds to TRBD1 (5 bases). V shed 6 bases and J shed 3 bases, with 11 bases lying between them. The CDR3 consists of 13 residues. CDR1 and CDR2 from the germline V gene are MNHNY and SVGAGI (reference sequence). The CDR3 here is CASRTATDTEAFF. The DNA of the CDR3 is TGTGCCAGCAGGACAGCCACTGACACTGAAGCTTTCTTT.

This clone was found a few times. This chain connects TRBV9 to TRBJ1-1, with D possibly TRBD1 on 6 matching bases. The CDR3 covers 13 residues. With 5 bases removed from V and 4 bases from J, the gap between germline ends came to 12 bases. Per the germline V gene, CDR1 is SGDLS and CDR2 is YYNGEE. The CDR3, as DNA: TGTGCCAGCAGACCAACAGGGAGCACTGAAGCTTTCTTT. It translates to CASRPTGSTEAFF.

This clone was recorded a few times. The genes are TRBV6-5 and TRBJ1-6; maybe TRBD1 (5 bases). Germline values: CDR1 MNHEY, CDR2 SVGAGI. CDR3 length: 14 amino acids. Trimming took 6 bases from V and 4 from J, leaving 10 bases between them. The CDR3 protein is CASSTDRYNSPLHF. The CDR3 DNA is TGTGCCAGCAGCACCGACAGATATAATTCACCCCTCCACTTT.

In this sample, this clone turned up a few times. V and J are TRBV6-5 and TRBJ2-6; weak D call: TRBD1 (5 bases). Trimming pared 6 bases from V and 4 bases from J, leaving 13 bases between. CDR1 is MNHEY and CDR2 is SVGAGI in the germline V gene. The CDR3 spans 15 residues. Here the CDR3 DNA reads TGTGCCAGCAGCCGTGACAGAGCCGGGGCCAACGTCCTGACTTTC. Translated, it gives CASSRDRAGANVLTF.

This clone was observed a few times. This chain uses TRBV4-1 with TRBJ2-1; 8 positions agree with TRBD2. This CDR3 is 15 amino acids long. V was pared by 4 bases and J by 6 bases, with 8 bases of the junction left unmatched. Germline CDR1 reads MGHRA; CDR2 reads YSYEKL. The CDR3 loop reads CASSPTGTRGNEQFF. As DNA, the CDR3 is TGCGCCAGCAGCCCTACCGGGACTAGGGGCAATGAGCAGTTCTTC.

V and J are TRBV18 and TRBJ2-7; tentatively, D is TRBD2 (6 bases). In germline, CDR1 is KGHSH, CDR2 LQKENI. The V end was cut by 3 bases, the J end by 2 bases, with 17 bases between. The CDR3 runs to 16 residues. As DNA, the CDR3 is TGTGCCAGCTCACCCCAACCGGGAGACCTTACCTACGAGCAGTACTTC. Its translation is CASSPQPGDLTYEQYF.

The V gene is TRBV4-2, the J gene TRBJ2-3; TRBD1 agrees at 12 bases. Trimming cost V 2 bases and J 7 bases; bases outside gene matches: 4. Germline CDR1 is LGHNA and CDR2 is YNFKEQ. CDR3 length: 15 amino acids. Here the CDR3 reads CASSQRGQGANTQYF. CDR3 bases: TGTGCCAGCAGCCAAAGGGGACAGGGGGCGAATACGCAGTATTTT.

V and J are TRBV6-5 and TRBJ2-1; D is unclear. The V end lost 10 bases, the J end lost 7 bases, and 11 bases lay between the germline ends. This CDR3 contains 11 residues. Germline V gene sequence: CDR1 MNHEY, CDR2 SVGAGI. The CDR3 nucleotides read TGTGCCACCTATTGGCCTAATGAGCAGTTCTTC. Encoded protein: CATYWPNEQFF.

This clone was seen a handful of times. The J gene is TRBJ2-3, the V gene TRBV5-1, with 8 bases matching TRBD1. The CDR3 covers 16 residues. Germline CDR1 reads SGHRS; CDR2 reads YFSETQ. V lost 4 bases and J lost 2; bases outside the gene matches: 9. The CDR3 loop is CASSDYRGTNTDTQYF. CDR3 coding DNA: TGCGCCAGCAGCGACTACAGGGGGACCAACACAGATACGCAGTATTTT.

This clone was detected a few times. The rearrangement uses TRBV7-9 and TRBJ1-2; no definite D call. Germline-derived CDR1 and CDR2 are SEHNR and FQNEAQ (reference sequence). V gave up 1 base and J gave up 4 bases, with 7 bases separating them. The CDR3 consists of 13 residues. DNA for the CDR3: TGTGCCAGCAGCTTAGGGGCAGTCTATGGCTACACCTTC. This gives the protein CASSLGAVYGYTF.